This entry lists 24 T cell receptor beta chains sequenced from one sample in a study of blood T cell repertoires in COVID-19. Profiled with immunoSEQ multiplex PCR; TCRdb holds only in-frame clones, not every one. Among about 320,000 clones listed, approximately 85% were seen once. Sequencing was performed on peripheral blood. The receptors here all came from a human donor in a cohort sampled during active COVID-19.

CDR3 protein: CASSLSGVFSTDTQYF. Here the CDR3 DNA reads TGTGCCAGCAGTTTATCGGGAGTCTTTAGCACAGATACGCAGTATTTT. The rearrangement uses TRBV27 and TRBJ2-3; perhaps TRBD2 as D (5 bases). This CDR3 is built from 16 residues. V was cut by 0 bases and J by 0 bases, with 10 bases left in between. Germline V gene data show CDR1 as MNHEY and CDR2 as SMNVEV (reference sequence).

The chain has TRBV10-3 and TRBJ2-1; the match to TRBD2 covers 9 bases. With 4 bases clipped from V and 7 bases from J, the junction kept 11 bases outside the gene matches. CDR3 length: 16 residues. Germline V lookup: CDR1 ENHRY, CDR2 SYGVKD. CDR3 amino acids: CAISGSAGGVWNEQFF. The DNA of the CDR3 is TGTGCCATCAGTGGTTCGGCGGGGGGGGTGTGGAATGAGCAGTTCTTC.

This clone has only one observation. The rearrangement links TRBV7-9 to TRBJ2-5; D remains ambiguous. Germline loops: CDR1 SEHNR, CDR2 FQNEAQ (reference sequence). V was clipped by 1 base and J by 3 bases, with 6 bases between them. This CDR3 contains 13 residues. The CDR3 is CASSLVAEETQYF. In nucleotides, the CDR3 is TGTGCCAGCAGCTTAGTCGCAGAAGAGACCCAGTACTTC.

The chain combines TRBV2 with TRBJ1-2; D is possibly TRBD1 (5 bases). The V end lost 8 bases, the J end lost 4 bases, and 17 bases lay between the germline ends. The CDR3 is made up of 14 amino acids. Looked up from germline, CDR1 is SNHLY and CDR2 is FYNNEI. CDR3 sequence (DNA): TGTGCCAGCCAAGTTCAGGCAGGGTCCTATGGCTACACCTTC. This codes for CASQVQAGSYGYTF.

The chain couples TRBV24-1 to TRBJ2-3; 12 bases are shared with TRBD2. Germline V gene lookup returns CDR1 KGHDR and CDR2 SFDVKD. The ends lost 3 bases at V and 1 base at J; junction bases unmatched: 7. This CDR3 comprises 18 residues. The CDR3 loop reads CATSDPWTSGDRTDTQYF. For the CDR3, the DNA is TGTGCCACCAGTGATCCGTGGACTAGCGGGGACCGCACAGATACGCAGTATTTT.

This chain connects TRBV5-4 to TRBJ2-5; the D gene is possibly TRBD1 (6 bases). The CDR3 totals 13 residues. V was shortened by 5 bases and J by 2 bases, with 10 bases between the two germline ends. Germline CDR1 SGHNT, CDR2 YYREEE (reference sequence). The CDR3 sequence: CASSLRGQETQYF. DNA of the CDR3: TGTGCCAGCAGTCTCAGGGGTCAAGAGACCCAGTACTTC.

The chain uses TRBV10-3 and TRBJ1-1, with TRBD1 as a possible D gene (5 bases). Germline V gene lookup returns CDR1 ENHRY and CDR2 SYGVKD. V lost 0 bases to trimming and J lost 7 bases, with 15 bases between them. The CDR3 loop spans 15 amino acids. The CDR3 bases are TGTGCCATCAGTGAGTCGTGGCAGGGCTCTTTTGAAGCTTTCTTT. Protein sequence: CAISESWQGSFEAFF.

The rearrangement joins TRBV7-3 to TRBJ2-5, with a possible D match to TRBD2 (7 bases). The germline CDR1 and CDR2 sequences are SGHTA and FQGTGA. The CDR3 consists of 16 residues. V lost 5 bases, J lost 4 bases, and 20 bases lay in between. The CDR3 DNA sequence: TGTGCCAGCAGCCCCCGAAGGGGGGGGGAAAGAGAGACCCAGTACTTC. Translation gives CASSPRRGGERETQYF.

J is TRBJ1-2 and V is TRBV24-1; 7 bases map to TRBD1. Germline trimming cut 4 bases from V and 5 bases from J; bases unmatched to any gene: 9. CDR3 length: 15 amino acids. Germline lookup yields CDR1 KGHDR and CDR2 SFDVKD. CDR3 loop: CATSDPSGTEYGYTF. The DNA of the CDR3 is TGTGCCACCAGTGACCCCTCCGGGACAGAGTATGGCTACACCTTC.

The chain combines TRBV11-3 with TRBJ2-7; the match to TRBD1 covers 8 bases. Looked up from germline, CDR1 is SGHNT and CDR2 is YENEEA. Trimming took 5 bases from V and 2 from J; bases not matched to a gene: 8. This CDR3 spans 15 amino acids. As DNA, the CDR3 is TGTGCCAGCAGCCCTAGACAGGGGCGCACCTACGAGCAGTACTTC. This encodes CASSPRQGRTYEQYF.

Concerning this clone itself: This same CDR3 is encoded by further DNA sequences in the sample. The V call is TRBV5-1, the J call TRBJ1-1, with D perhaps matching TRBD1 (5 bases). The CDR3 is made up of 11 amino acids. Germline-derived CDR1 and CDR2 are SGHRS and YFSETQ. The ends were cut back, 4 bases at V and 8 bases at J, with 9 bases in the middle. For the CDR3, the DNA is TGCGCCAGCAGCGTCGGGGGGGAAGCTTTCTTT. Amino acid sequence: CASSVGGEAFF.

This chain connects TRBV5-1 to TRBJ2-5; D possibly corresponds to TRBD2 (7 bases). The CDR3 sequence is 14 residues long. CDR1 SGHRS and CDR2 YFSETQ come from the germline V gene. Trimming cost V 2 bases and J 5 bases, with 13 bases left between them. The CDR3 DNA is TGCGCCAGCAGCTTAGGGGGGGCTGAGGAGACCCAGTACTTC. Protein: CASSLGGAEETQYF.

This rearrangement joins TRBV11-3 to TRBJ2-2; TRBD2 might be the D (5 bases). The germline V gene has CDR1 SGHNT and CDR2 YENEEA. The V gene lost 4 bases and the J gene lost 2 bases, with 17 bases spanning the gap. The CDR3 contains 17 residues. For the CDR3, the DNA is TGTGCCAGCAGCTCCTCCGAGAGGGAACTAAACACCGGGGAGCTGTTTTTT. Encoded protein: CASSSSERELNTGELFF. Filled out from reference TRBV11-3 and TRBJ2-2, the complete variable domain reads EAGVVQSPRYKIIEKKQPVAFWCNPISGHNTLYWYLQNLGQGPELLIRYENEEAVDDSQLPKDRFSAERLKGVDSTLKIQPAELGDSAVYLCASSSSERELNTGELFFGEGSRLTVL.

The rearrangement links TRBV5-6 to TRBJ1-1; TRBD1 agrees at 9 bases. Germline CDR1 SGHDT, CDR2 YYEEEE. V was clipped by 3 bases and J by 5 bases; unmatched bases: 5. There are 14 residues in the CDR3. CDR3 residues: CASSYRGRATEAFF. CDR3 nucleotides: TGTGCCAGCAGCTACAGGGGGCGTGCTACTGAAGCTTTCTTT.

The chain is built from TRBV12-5 and TRBJ1-5, with 9 bases lining up with TRBD1. Germline V gives CDR1 LGHNT, CDR2 FRNRAP. The CDR3 spans 16 residues. J was trimmed by 5 bases and V by 2 bases; bases with no gene match: 7. The CDR3 DNA reads as TGTGCTAGTGGTTTGAGTCCGGGACAGGGTTATCAGCCCCAGCATTTT. Its translation: CASGLSPGQGYQPQHF.

This chain links TRBV30 with TRBJ1-1; maybe TRBD1 (6 bases). The V gene lost 1 base and the J gene lost 2 bases, with 8 bases spanning the gap. The CDR3 loop spans 13 amino acids. Looked up from germline, CDR1 is GTSNPN and CDR2 is SVGIG (reference sequence). CDR3 residues: CAWSGQANTEAFF. CDR3 coding DNA: TGTGCCTGGAGTGGACAGGCCAACACTGAAGCTTTCTTT.

The CDR3: CASSSLISGDYSPLHF. The CDR3 region has the DNA TGTGCCAGCAGTTCCCTCATTTCAGGGGATTATTCACCCCTCCACTTT. The V call is TRBV27, the J call TRBJ1-6; a possible D gene is TRBD1 (6 bases). The CDR3 is 16 amino acids. Germline loops: CDR1 MNHEY, CDR2 SMNVEV (reference sequence). V gave up 4 bases and J gave up 8 bases, with 18 bases separating them.

The rearrangement uses TRBV12-3 or TRBV12-4 and TRBJ1-5; perhaps TRBD1 as D (6 bases). The CDR3 spans 13 residues. Between the trimmed V and J ends, which lost 5 bases and 4 bases, there was a span of 9 bases. CDR3 in DNA: TGTGCCAGCAGTACACAGGGTAATCAGCCCCAGCATTTT. Protein sequence: CASSTQGNQPQHF.

V usage is TRBV7-8 and J usage is TRBJ1-1; possibly TRBD1 for D (6 bases). The ends were cut back, 4 bases at V and 3 bases at J, with 9 bases in the middle. CDR1 is SGHVS, CDR2 FQNEAQ, per germline. The length of the CDR3 is 13 residues. The CDR3: CASSWTEDTEAFF. The CDR3 bases are TGTGCCAGCAGCTGGACAGAGGACACTGAAGCTTTCTTT.

The chain carries TRBV30 and TRBJ1-1; D is undetermined. V lost 0 bases and J 0 bases, leaving 5 bases between the germline ends. The CDR3 runs to 13 residues. The germline CDR1 and CDR2 sequences are GTSNPN and SVGIG (reference sequence). CDR3 region: CAWSVFMNTEAFF. Written as DNA, the CDR3 is TGTGCCTGGAGTGTTTTTATGAACACTGAAGCTTTCTTT.

V usage is TRBV18 and J usage is TRBJ1-1; TRBD1 aligns across 7 bases. The CDR3 has 12 residues. The germline V gene has CDR1 KGHSH and CDR2 LQKENI. The V segment lost 3 bases and the J segment 7 bases; nucleotides outside the gene matches: 2. The CDR3 coding sequence is TGTGCCAGCTCACCCCGACAGGGTGAAGCTTTCTTT. Translated: CASSPRQGEAFF. Supplemented by reference TRBV18 and TRBJ1-1, the full variable domain reads NAGVMQNPRHLVRRRGQEARLRCSPMKGHSHVYWYRQLPEEGLKFMVYLQKENIIDESGMPKERFSAEFPKEGPSILRIQQVVRGDSAAYFCASSPRQGEAFFGQGTRLTVV.

The CDR3 DNA is TGTGCCAGCAGCGACCACAGGGGTCCTTACTCTGGGGCCAACGTCCTGACTTTC. Translating it yields CASSDHRGPYSGANVLTF. This chain joins TRBV7-8 and TRBJ2-6; TRBD1 aligns across 7 bases. The ends lost 5 bases at V and 0 bases at J; junction bases unmatched: 10. CDR3 length: 18 amino acids. CDR1 and CDR2 from the germline V gene are SGHVS and FQNEAQ. Together with reference TRBV7-8 and TRBJ2-6, the CDR3 gives the full variable domain: GAGVSQSPRYKVAKRGQDVALRCDPISGHVSLFWYQQALGQGPEFLTYFQNEAQLDKSGLPSDRFFAERPEGSVSTLKIQRTQQEDSAVYLCASSDHRGPYSGANVLTFGAGSRLTVL.

V gene TRBV5-4 combines with J gene TRBJ2-7; D may be TRBD2 (5 bases). V shed 0 bases and J shed 6 bases, with 13 bases lying between them. Germline V lookup: CDR1 SGHNT, CDR2 YYREEE (reference sequence). This CDR3 spans 14 amino acids. The CDR3, as DNA: TGTGCCAGCAGCTTGGCCGGTCCGGCGGGCGAGCAGTACTTC. Its protein product is CASSLAGPAGEQYF.

The rearrangement links TRBV12-3 or TRBV12-4 to TRBJ1-6; 9 bases are a match to TRBD1. The V gene end was trimmed by 5 bases and the J gene end by 9 bases; junction bases not matched to a gene: 2. The length of the CDR3 is 13 residues. CDR3 nucleotides: TGTGCCAGCAGTACAGGGGGCGTTTCACCCCTCCACTTT. Translation gives CASSTGGVSPLHF.